Sequencing of this T cell receptor beta chain was carried out in a study of T cells after yellow fever vaccination. Study summary: The authors prepared low-cell-number fractions using SMART-Seq v4 Ultra Low Input. Study-level findings and limits: A limited proportion of clonotypes was detected within both the CD4 and CD8 compartments. Peaking faster, on day 5 versus 15, the secondary response was nonetheless weaker.

TCRdb analysed the 5' RACE reads with MiXCR anew, one entry per CDR3 protein. The table shows about 340,000 distinct CDR3 sequences, with about 4% occurring only once. This clonotype was detected only a few times. Antigen: not known. The germline CDR1 and CDR2 sequences are SGHRS and YFSETQ. This CDR3 region has 14 residues. V lost 5 bases, J lost 5 bases, and 16 bases lay in between. The chain has TRBV5-1 and TRBJ2-5; a possible D gene is TRBD1 (5 bases). Sequencing used PBMCs, obtained 5 days after the yellow fever booster vaccination. This receptor was identified in a young man who received the YFV17D yellow fever vaccine. CDR3: CASRAGQGWETQYF. CDR3 in DNA: TGCGCCAGCAGGGCCGGGCAGGGATGGGAGACCCAGTACTTC.